This is a list of T cell receptor beta chains from one sample in a study of T cells after posttransplantation cyclophosphamide. Here immunoSEQ multiplex PCR was the method, and the copy in TCRdb shows in-frame clones only, minus some. The sample includes around 37,000 clones, roughly 78% seen only once; the top ten take roughly 8.7%. The sample consisted of CD4+ T cells sorted from blood, taken 1,700 to 2,000 days after a stem cell transplant with posttransplant cyclophosphamide. The origin of the receptors is a female patient in her forties or fifties who received an allogeneic stem cell transplant from a related donor, was CMV-positive, and had no GVHD. Some T cells could come from the graft donor. Both conserved end residues are part of each CDR3. A D gene is named only where the DNA matches it firmly. The size of a clone is reported for some rows only, either as once, few or many, or as a class for expanded clones.

TRBJ1-2 | . | TRBV10-3 | . | TGTGCCATCAGTGAGTCGAAGGGAGAATCATATGGCTACACCTTC | CAISESKGESYGYTF
TRBJ2-7 | TRBD1 | TRBV4-3 | . | TGCGCCAGCAGCCAAGGTTTTCGGGGACAGGGCGTCTACGAGCAGTACTTC | CASSQGFRGQGVYEQYF
TRBJ1-6 | TRBD1 | TRBV5-5 | . | TGTGCCAGCAGCGAATGGGACAGGGCTAATTCACCCCTCCACTTT | CASSEWDRANSPLHF
TRBJ2-1 | TRBD2 | TRBV19 | . | TGTGCCACCGTCCCGAGCGGGGGCAATGAGCAGTTCTTC | CATVPSGGNEQFF
TRBJ1-4 | TRBD1 | TRBV6-5 | . | TGTGCCAGCAGAGTCCAGGGGGCCTCTGGGGAAAAACTGTTTTTT | CASRVQGASGEKLFF
TRBJ1-1 | . | TRBV7-9 | once | TGTGCCAGCAGCTTACCCCAAAGCAAGGCTTTCTTT | CASSLPQSKAFF
TRBJ2-1 | TRBD2 | TRBV10-3 | . | TGTGCCATCAGGACAGATTGGGCCCAGCGGGGTCTTTACAATGAGCAGTTCTTC | CAIRTDWAQRGLYNEQFF
TRBJ2-5 | . | TRBV7-9 | . | TGTGCCAGCAGCTTAATGAGGGAGACGAAGTACTTC | CASSLMRETKYF
TRBJ2-1 | TRBD2 | TRBV18 | once | TGTGCCAGCTCACCATCGGCGGGGGGGGCGAATGAGCAGTTCTTC | CASSPSAGGANEQFF
TRBJ1-2 | TRBD1 | TRBV7-3 | few | TGTGCCAGCAGCCTACTCCCTATCACAGGGGGCGGAGGCTACACCTTC | CASSLLPITGGGGYTF
TRBJ1-2 | TRBD1 | TRBV7-9 | . | TGTGCCAGCAGCTTAGATACAGGGGGCTATGGCTACACCTTC | CASSLDTGGYGYTF
TRBJ1-1 | TRBD1 | TRBV7-8 | . | TGTGCCAGCAGCTTAGCCAGGGGGAGAACTGAAGCTTTCTTT | CASSLARGRTEAFF